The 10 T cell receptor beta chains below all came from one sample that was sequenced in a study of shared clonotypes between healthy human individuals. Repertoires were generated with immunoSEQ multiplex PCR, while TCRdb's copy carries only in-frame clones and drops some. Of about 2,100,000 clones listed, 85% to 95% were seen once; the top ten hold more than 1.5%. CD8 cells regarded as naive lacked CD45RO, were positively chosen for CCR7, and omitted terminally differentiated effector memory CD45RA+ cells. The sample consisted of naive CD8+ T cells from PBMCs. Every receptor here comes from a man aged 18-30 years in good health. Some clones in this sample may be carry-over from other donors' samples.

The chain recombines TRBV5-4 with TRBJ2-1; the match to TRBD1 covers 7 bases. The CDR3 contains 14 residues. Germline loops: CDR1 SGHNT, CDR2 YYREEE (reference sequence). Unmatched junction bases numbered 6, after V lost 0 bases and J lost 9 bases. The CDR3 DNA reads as TGTGCCAGCAGCTTGGGAAGGGGGCTTCTTGAGCAGTTCTTC. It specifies CASSLGRGLLEQFF.

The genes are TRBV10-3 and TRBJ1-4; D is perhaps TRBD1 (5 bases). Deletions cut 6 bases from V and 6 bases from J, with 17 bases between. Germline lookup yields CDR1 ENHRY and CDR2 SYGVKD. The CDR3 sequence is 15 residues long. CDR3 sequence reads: CAISQTAGLDEKLFF. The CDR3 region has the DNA TGTGCCATCAGCCAGACAGCGGGGTTAGATGAAAAACTGTTTTTT.

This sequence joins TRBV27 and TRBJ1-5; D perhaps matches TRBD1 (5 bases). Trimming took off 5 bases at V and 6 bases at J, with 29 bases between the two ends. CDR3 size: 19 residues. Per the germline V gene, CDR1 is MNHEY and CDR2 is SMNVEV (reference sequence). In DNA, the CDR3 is TGTGCCAGCAGTCCAATAACCCGGGGACGGTTAGTCCGTCGTCAGCCCCAGCATTTT. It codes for CASSPITRGRLVRRQPQHF.

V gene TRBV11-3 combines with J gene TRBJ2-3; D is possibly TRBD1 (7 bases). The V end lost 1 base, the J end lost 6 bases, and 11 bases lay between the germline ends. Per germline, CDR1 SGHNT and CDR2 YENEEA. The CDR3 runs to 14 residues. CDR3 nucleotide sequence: TGTGCCAGCAGCTTAGGGACAGGAGGGGATACGCAGTATTTT. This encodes CASSLGTGGDTQYF.

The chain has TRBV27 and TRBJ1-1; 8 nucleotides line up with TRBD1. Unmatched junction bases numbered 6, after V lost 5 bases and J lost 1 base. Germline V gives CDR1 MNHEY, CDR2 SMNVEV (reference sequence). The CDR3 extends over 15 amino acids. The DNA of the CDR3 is TGTGCCAGCAGTCCTGGACAGGGAACGAACACTGAAGCTTTCTTT. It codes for CASSPGQGTNTEAFF.

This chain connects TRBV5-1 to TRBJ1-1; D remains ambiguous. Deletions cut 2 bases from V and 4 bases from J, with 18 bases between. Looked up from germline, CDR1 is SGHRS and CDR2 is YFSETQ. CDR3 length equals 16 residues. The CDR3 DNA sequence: TGCGCCAGCAGCTTCTCTGACACGGGTGGCTCCACTGAAGCTTTCTTT. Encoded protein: CASSFSDTGGSTEAFF.

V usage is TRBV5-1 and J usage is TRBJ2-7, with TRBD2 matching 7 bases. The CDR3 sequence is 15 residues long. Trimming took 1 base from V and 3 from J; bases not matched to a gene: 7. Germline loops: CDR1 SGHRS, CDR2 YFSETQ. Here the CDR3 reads CASSLTSAELYEQYF. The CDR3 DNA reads TGCGCCAGCAGCTTGACTAGCGCCGAGCTCTACGAGCAGTACTTC.

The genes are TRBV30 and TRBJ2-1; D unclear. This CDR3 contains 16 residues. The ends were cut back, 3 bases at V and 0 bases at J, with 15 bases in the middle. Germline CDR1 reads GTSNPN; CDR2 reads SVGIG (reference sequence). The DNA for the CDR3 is TGTGCCTGGAGCGTCTGGCTGGATAGCTCCTACAATGAGCAGTTCTTC. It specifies CAWSVWLDSSYNEQFF.

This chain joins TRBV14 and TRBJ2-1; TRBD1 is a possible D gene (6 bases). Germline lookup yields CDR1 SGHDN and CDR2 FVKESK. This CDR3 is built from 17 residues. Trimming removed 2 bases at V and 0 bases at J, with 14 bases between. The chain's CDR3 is CASSQLRDMSSYNEQFF. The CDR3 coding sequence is TGTGCCAGCAGCCAACTCCGGGACATGAGCTCCTACAATGAGCAGTTCTTC. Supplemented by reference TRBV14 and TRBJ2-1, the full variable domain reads EAGVTQFPSHSVIEKGQTVTLRCDPISGHDNLYWYRRVMGKEIKFLLHFVKESKQDESGMPNNRFLAERTGGTYSTLKVQPAELEDSGVYFCASSQLRDMSSYNEQFFGPGTRLTVL.

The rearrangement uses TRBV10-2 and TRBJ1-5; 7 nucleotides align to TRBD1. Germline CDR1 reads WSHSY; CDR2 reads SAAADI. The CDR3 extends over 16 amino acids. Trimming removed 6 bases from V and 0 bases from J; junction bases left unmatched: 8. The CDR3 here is CASRPGGGFSNQPQHF. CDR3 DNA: TGCGCCAGCAGACCAGGGGGAGGGTTTAGCAATCAGCCCCAGCATTTT.